The clone carrying this T cell receptor (beta chain) was counted only a few times. These data are taken from a study of T-cell reconstitution after alpha-beta-depleted transplantation in children. Library preparation (for TCRbeta) was performed with unique molecular identifiers. MiXCR, run by TCRdb on the PCR reads, gives a single entry per CDR3 protein. This sample has a few hundred thousand distinct CDR3 sequences, with approximately 9% found just once. The sequencing used PBMCs from the stem cell graft donor, collected from the stem cell graft. The sequence came from a human donor who donated a stem cell graft to a child with acute lymphoblastic leukemia.

The CDR3 sequence: CSASPRTGPRVEQYF. DNA for the CDR3: TGCAGTGCTAGCCCGAGGACAGGCCCTCGGGTTGAGCAGTACTTC. The rearrangement uses TRBV20-1 and TRBJ2-7, with 7 bases fitting TRBD1. V shed 3 bases, J shed 7 bases, and the junction held 15 bases outside the gene matches. Germline V gives CDR1 DFQATT, CDR2 SNEGSKA (reference sequence). This CDR3 is built from 15 residues.